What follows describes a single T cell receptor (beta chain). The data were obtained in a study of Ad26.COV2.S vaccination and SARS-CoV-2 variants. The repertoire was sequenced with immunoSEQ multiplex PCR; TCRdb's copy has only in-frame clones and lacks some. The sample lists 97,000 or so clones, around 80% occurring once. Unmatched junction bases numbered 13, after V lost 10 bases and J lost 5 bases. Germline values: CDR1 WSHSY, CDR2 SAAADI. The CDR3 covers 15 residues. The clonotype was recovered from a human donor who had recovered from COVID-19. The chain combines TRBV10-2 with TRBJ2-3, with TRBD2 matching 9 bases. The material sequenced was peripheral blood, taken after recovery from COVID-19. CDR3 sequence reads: CATSLSSGVVDTQYF. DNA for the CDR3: TGCGCCACATCCTTATCTAGCGGGGTCGTAGATACGCAGTATTTT.